The 4 T cell receptor beta chains given below trace back to one sample, sequenced in a study of cytomegalovirus exposure and HLA in healthy donors. The table came from immunoSEQ multiplex PCR; TCRdb's copy has only in-frame clones and leaves some out. The sample records 110,000 to 150,000 clones, 90% being singletons. The sample was PBMCs. Every receptor here comes from a woman under 40 in good health and CMV-seropositive.

The chain employs TRBV7-2 and TRBJ2-6; D is perhaps TRBD1 (5 bases). Per the germline V gene, CDR1 is SGHTA and CDR2 is FQGNSA. V was trimmed by 5 bases and J by 1 base, leaving 9 bases between them. This CDR3 is built from 15 residues. CDR3 sequence: CASSKQGSGANVLTF. The CDR3 region has the DNA TGTGCCAGCAGCAAGCAGGGTTCTGGGGCCAACGTCCTGACTTTC.

The chain joins TRBV5-1 to TRBJ1-3; 7 bases map to TRBD1. The V gene end was trimmed by 3 bases and the J gene end by 4 bases; junction bases not matched to a gene: 13. The CDR3 is 17 amino acids. Germline V CDR1 and CDR2: SGHRS, YFSETQ. The chain's CDR3 is CASSSAQTGESGNTIYF. The DNA for the CDR3 is TGCGCCAGCAGCTCGGCCCAAACAGGGGAATCGGGAAACACCATATATTTT.

This sequence joins TRBV7-8 and TRBJ2-1; TRBD2 agrees at 7 bases. CDR3 length: 15 residues. The V and J ends lost 5 bases and 0 bases, in that order; junction bases with no gene match: 4. The germline V gene has CDR1 SGHVS and CDR2 FQNEAQ. The CDR3 sequence is CASSPGRSSYNEQFF. CDR3 DNA: TGTGCCAGCAGCCCCGGGAGGAGCTCCTACAATGAGCAGTTCTTC.

The chain is built from TRBV9 and TRBJ1-1; D remains unclear. V lost 3 bases and J 1 base, leaving 16 bases between the germline ends. This CDR3 spans 16 amino acids. Germline loops: CDR1 SGDLS, CDR2 YYNGEE. In DNA, the CDR3 is TGTGCCAGCAGCGCCCCACGGGGTGTAGAGAACACTGAAGCTTTCTTT. Its protein is CASSAPRGVENTEAFF.